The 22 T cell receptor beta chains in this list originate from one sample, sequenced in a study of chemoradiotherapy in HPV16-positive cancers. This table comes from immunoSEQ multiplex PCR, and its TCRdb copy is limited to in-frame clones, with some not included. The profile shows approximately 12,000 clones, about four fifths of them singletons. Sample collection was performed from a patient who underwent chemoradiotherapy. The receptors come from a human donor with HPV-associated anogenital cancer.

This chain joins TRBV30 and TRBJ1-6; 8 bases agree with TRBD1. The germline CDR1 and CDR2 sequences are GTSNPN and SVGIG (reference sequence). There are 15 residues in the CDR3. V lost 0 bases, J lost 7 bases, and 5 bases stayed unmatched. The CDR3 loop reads CAWSVGTGRNSPLHF. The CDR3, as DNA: TGTGCCTGGAGTGTTGGGACAGGTAGAAATTCACCCCTCCACTTT.

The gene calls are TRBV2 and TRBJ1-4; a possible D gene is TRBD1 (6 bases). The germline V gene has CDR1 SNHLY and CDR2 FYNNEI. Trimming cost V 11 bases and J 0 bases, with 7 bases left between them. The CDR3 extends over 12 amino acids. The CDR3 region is CAEGATNEKLFF. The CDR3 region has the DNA TGTGCCGAGGGGGCAACTAATGAAAAACTGTTTTTT.

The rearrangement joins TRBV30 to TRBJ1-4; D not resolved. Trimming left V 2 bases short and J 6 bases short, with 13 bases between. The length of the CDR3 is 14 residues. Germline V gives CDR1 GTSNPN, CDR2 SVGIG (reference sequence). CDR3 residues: CAWSIGRVDEKLFF. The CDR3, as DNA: TGTGCCTGGAGTATCGGGAGGGTAGATGAAAAACTGTTTTTT.

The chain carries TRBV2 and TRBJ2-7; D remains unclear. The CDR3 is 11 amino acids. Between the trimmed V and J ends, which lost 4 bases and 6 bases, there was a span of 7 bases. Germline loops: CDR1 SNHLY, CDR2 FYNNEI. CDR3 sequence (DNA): TGTGCCAGCAGTGCGGGCTTCGAGCAGTACTTC. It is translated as CASSAGFEQYF.

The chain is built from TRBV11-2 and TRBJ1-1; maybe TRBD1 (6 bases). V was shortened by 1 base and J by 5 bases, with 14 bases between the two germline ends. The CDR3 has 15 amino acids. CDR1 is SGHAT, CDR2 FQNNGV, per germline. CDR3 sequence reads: CASSLVQGRRTEAFF. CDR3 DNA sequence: TGTGCCAGCAGCTTAGTTCAGGGGCGCAGGACTGAAGCTTTCTTT.

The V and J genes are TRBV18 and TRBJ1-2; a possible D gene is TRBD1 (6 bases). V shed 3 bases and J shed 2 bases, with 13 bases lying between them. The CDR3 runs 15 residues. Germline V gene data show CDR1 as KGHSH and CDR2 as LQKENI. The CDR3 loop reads CASSPGQPRNYGYTF. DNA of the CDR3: TGTGCCAGCTCACCCGGACAGCCCCGGAACTATGGCTACACCTTC.

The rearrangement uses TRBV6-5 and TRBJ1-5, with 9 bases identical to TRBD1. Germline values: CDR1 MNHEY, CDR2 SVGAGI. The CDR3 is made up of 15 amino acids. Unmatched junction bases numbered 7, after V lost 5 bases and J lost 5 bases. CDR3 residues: CASSQGTGRDQPQHF. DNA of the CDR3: TGTGCCAGCAGTCAAGGGACAGGGCGGGATCAGCCCCAGCATTTT.

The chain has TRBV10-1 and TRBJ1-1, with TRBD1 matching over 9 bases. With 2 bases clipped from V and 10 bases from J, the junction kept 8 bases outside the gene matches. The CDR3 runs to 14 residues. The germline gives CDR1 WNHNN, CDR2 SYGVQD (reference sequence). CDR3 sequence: CASSEGTGQGRAFF. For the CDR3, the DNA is TGCGCCAGCAGTGAGGGAACGGGACAGGGCAGAGCTTTCTTT.

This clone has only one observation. The CDR3 sequence: CASGGLGLYEQYF. The CDR3, as DNA: TGTGCCAGTGGGGGGTTAGGCCTCTACGAGCAGTACTTC. This chain joins TRBV19 and TRBJ2-7, with D possibly TRBD2 on 6 matching bases. Looked up from germline, CDR1 is LNHDA and CDR2 is SQIVND (reference sequence). V shed 8 bases and J shed 3 bases, with 14 bases lying between them. CDR3 length equals 13 residues.

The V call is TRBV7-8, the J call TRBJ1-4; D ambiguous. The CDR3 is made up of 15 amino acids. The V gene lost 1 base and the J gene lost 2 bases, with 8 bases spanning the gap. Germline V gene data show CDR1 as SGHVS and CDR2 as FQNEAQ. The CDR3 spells CASSLGWTTNEKLFF. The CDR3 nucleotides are TGTGCCAGCAGCTTAGGCTGGACCACTAATGAAAAACTGTTTTTT.

Here the CDR3 reads CASSEFYQDHYGYTF. In nucleotides, the CDR3 is TGTGCCAGCAGTGAATTTTACCAGGATCACTATGGCTACACCTTC. The genes are TRBV6-1 and TRBJ1-2, with D hard to call. This CDR3 is built from 15 residues. V dropped 2 bases and J dropped 3 bases, with 13 bases sitting between them. Germline V gives CDR1 MNHNS, CDR2 SASEGT.

The CDR3 loop reads CAIKGRGSNQPQHF. CDR3 sequence (DNA): TGTGCCATCAAGGGACGAGGCAGCAATCAGCCCCAGCATTTT. This chain uses TRBV10-3 with TRBJ1-5, with TRBD1 as a possible D gene (5 bases). Trimming cost V 7 bases and J 1 base, with 11 bases left between them. The CDR3 contains 14 residues. Germline assignment: CDR1 ENHRY and CDR2 SYGVKD.

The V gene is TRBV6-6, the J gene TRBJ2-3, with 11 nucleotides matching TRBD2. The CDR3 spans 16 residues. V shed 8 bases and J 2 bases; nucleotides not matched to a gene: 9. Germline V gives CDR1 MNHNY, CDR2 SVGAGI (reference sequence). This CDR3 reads CASSEPGLAATDTQYF. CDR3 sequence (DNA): TGTGCCAGCTCTGAACCGGGACTAGCGGCCACAGATACGCAGTATTTT.

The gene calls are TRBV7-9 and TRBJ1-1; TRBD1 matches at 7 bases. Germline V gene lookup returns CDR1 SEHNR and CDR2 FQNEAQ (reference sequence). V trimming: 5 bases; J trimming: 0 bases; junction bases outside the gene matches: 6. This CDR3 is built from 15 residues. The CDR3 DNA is TGTGCCAGCAGCCCAGGGGGGGATCTGAACACTGAAGCTTTCTTT. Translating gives CASSPGGDLNTEAFF.

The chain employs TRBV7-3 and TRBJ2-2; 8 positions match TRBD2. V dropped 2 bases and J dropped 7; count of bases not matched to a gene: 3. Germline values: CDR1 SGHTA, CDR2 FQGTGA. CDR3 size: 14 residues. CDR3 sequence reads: CASSLGTSSGELFF. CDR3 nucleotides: TGTGCCAGCAGCTTAGGGACTAGTAGCGGGGAGCTGTTTTTT.

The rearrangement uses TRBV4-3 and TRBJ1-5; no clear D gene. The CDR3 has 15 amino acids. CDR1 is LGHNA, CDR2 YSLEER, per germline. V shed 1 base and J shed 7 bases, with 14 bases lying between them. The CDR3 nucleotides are TGCGCCAGCAGCCAAGGCTTAGGTGGCGGACAGCCCCAGCATTTT. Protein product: CASSQGLGGGQPQHF.

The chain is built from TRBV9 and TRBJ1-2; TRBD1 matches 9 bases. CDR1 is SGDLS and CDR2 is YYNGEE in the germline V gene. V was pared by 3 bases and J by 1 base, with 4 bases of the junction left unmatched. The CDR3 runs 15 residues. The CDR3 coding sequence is TGTGCCAGCAGCGAAACAGGGGGCTATAACTATGGCTACACCTTC. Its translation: CASSETGGYNYGYTF.

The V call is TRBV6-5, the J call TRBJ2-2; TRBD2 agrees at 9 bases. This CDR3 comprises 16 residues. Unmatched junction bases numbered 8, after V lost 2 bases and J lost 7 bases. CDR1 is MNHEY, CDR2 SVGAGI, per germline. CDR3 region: CASSYQPSGAGGELFF. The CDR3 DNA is TGTGCCAGCAGTTACCAGCCTAGCGGGGCCGGCGGGGAGCTGTTTTTT.

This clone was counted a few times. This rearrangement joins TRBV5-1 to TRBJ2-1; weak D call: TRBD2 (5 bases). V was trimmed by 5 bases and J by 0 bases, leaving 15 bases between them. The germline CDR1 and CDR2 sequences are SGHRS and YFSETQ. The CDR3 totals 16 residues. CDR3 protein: CASRESGSSSYNEQFF. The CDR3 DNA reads TGCGCCAGCAGGGAAAGCGGTTCGAGCTCCTACAATGAGCAGTTCTTC.

DNA for the CDR3: TGCGCCAGCAGCCAGGCAGGGTCCTCTGGAAACACCATATATTTT. It yields the protein CASSQAGSSGNTIYF. This chain links TRBV4-1 with TRBJ1-3, with D possibly being TRBD1 (5 bases). Trimming left V 3 bases short and J 0 bases short, with 9 bases between. This CDR3 spans 15 amino acids. Per the germline V gene, CDR1 is MGHRA and CDR2 is YSYEKL.

As DNA, the CDR3 is TGTGCCAGCAGTTCCCGAAAGGGCGAAAACATTCAGTACTTC. Encoded protein: CASSSRKGENIQYF. The rearrangement joins TRBV6-6 to TRBJ2-4; D gene unclear. The CDR3 is 14 amino acids. The V end lost 4 bases, the J end lost 5 bases, and 12 bases lay between the germline ends. The V gene's germline CDR1 is MNHNY and CDR2 SVGAGI (reference sequence).

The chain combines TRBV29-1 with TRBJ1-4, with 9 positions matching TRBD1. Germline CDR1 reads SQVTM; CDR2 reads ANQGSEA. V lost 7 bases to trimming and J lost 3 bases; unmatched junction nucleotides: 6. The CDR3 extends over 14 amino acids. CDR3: CSGGQGRANEKLFF. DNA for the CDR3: TGCAGCGGGGGACAGGGAAGAGCTAATGAAAAACTGTTTTTT.